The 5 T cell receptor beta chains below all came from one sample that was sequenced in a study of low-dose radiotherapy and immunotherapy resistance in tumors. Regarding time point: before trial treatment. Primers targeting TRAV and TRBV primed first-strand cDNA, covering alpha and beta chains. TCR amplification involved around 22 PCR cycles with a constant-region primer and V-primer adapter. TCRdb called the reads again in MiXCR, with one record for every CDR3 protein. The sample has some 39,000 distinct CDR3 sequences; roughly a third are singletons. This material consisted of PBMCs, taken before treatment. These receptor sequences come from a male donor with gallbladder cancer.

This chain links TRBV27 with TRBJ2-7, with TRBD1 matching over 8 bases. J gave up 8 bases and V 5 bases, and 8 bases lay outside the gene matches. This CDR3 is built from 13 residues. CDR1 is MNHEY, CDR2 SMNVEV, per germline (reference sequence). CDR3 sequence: CASSQDRAHQQYF. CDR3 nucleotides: TGTGCCAGCAGTCAGGACAGGGCCCACCAGCAGTACTTC.

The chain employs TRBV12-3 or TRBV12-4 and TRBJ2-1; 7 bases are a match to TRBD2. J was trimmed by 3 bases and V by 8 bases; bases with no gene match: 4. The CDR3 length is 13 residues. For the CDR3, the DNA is TGTGCCAGCGTGCCTAGCGGCTACAATGAGCAGTTCTTC. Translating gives CASVPSGYNEQFF.

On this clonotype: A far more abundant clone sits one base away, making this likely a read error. DNA of the CDR3: TGTGCCAGCAGTGTAGGCAGGAGCCACGAGCAGTACTTC. Translating it yields CASSVGRSHEQYF. This chain uses TRBV6-5 with TRBJ2-7; D unclear. The CDR3 covers 13 residues. The germline V and J ends were trimmed by 5 bases and 5 bases, with 13 bases remaining between them. Germline V gene lookup returns CDR1 MNHEY and CDR2 SVGAGI.

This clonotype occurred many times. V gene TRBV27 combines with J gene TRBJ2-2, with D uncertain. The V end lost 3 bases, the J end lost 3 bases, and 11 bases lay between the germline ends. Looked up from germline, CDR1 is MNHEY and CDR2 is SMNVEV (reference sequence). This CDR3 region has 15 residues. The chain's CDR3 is CASSFSPGYTGELFF. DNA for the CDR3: TGTGCCAGCAGTTTCAGTCCAGGTTACACCGGGGAGCTGTTTTTT.

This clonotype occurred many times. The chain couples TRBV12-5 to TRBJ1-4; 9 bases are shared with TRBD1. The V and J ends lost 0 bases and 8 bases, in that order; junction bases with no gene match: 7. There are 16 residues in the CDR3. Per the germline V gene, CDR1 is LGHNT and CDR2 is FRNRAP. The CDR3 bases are TGTGCTAGTGGTTTGGTTGCGGGACAGGGTGGCGAAAAACTGTTTTTT. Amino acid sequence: CASGLVAGQGGEKLFF.